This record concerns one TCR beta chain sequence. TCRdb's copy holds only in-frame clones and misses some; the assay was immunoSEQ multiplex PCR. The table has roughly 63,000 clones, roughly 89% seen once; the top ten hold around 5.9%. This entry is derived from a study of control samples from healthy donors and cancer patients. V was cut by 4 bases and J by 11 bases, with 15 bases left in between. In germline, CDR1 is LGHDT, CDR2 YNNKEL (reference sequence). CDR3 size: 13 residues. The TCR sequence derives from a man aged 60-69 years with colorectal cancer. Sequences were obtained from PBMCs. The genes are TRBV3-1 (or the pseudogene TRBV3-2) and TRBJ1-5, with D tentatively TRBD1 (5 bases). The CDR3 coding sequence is TGTGCCAGCAGCCCGGGCGGGGAAGGGGCCCAGCATTTT. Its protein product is CASSPGGEGAQHF.